This T cell receptor (beta chain) was documented in a study of T cell changes during pregnancy in multiple sclerosis. Profiling relied on immunoSEQ multiplex PCR, and the TCRdb table lists in-frame clones only, not all of them. The data hold more than 80,000 clones, with roughly nine tenths observed a single time. This clone occurred once. This sequence originates from a female donor with multiple sclerosis, enrolled in a pregnancy study. The sample here was peripheral blood, taken before pregnancy.

CDR3 loop: CASSFGPQGTGELFF. Written as DNA, the CDR3 is TGTGCCAGCAGCTTTGGGCCCCAGGGCACCGGGGAGCTGTTTTTT. J is TRBJ2-2 and V is TRBV6-5; D possibly corresponds to TRBD1 (5 bases). CDR1 and CDR2 from the germline V gene are MNHEY and SVGAGI. The CDR3 extends over 15 amino acids. V lost 6 bases to trimming and J lost 4 bases, with 15 bases between them.